Following are 20 T cell receptor beta chains from one sample sequenced in a study of T cell responses to AZD1222 COVID-19 vaccine. Here immunoSEQ multiplex PCR was the method, and the copy in TCRdb shows in-frame clones only, minus some. This sample has roughly 140,000 clones; 92% occur once, and the top ten carry about a tenth. The input for sequencing was peripheral blood, taken 28 days after the second AZD1222 dose. All receptors come from an adult who received the AZD1222 COVID-19 vaccine.

The chain employs TRBV10-3 and TRBJ1-6, with D perhaps matching TRBD1 (5 bases). The CDR3 is 16 residues long. Germline CDR1 reads ENHRY; CDR2 reads SYGVKD. The germline V and J ends were trimmed by 0 bases and 10 bases, with 16 bases remaining between them. CDR3 amino acids: CAISESTRGDGSPLHF. The CDR3 DNA follows: TGTGCCATCAGTGAGTCGACGAGGGGAGACGGGTCACCCCTCCACTTT.

The chain carries TRBV30 and TRBJ2-3; D is possibly TRBD2 (6 bases). Germline V CDR1 and CDR2: GTSNPN, SVGIG (reference sequence). V was trimmed by 4 bases and J by 3 bases, leaving 14 bases between them. This CDR3 has 14 residues. The CDR3 DNA follows: TGTGCCTGGAAGGAGGGCGTGGGGACAGATACGCAGTATTTT. This sequence encodes CAWKEGVGTDTQYF.

The gene calls are TRBV5-1 and TRBJ2-3; maybe TRBD2 (5 bases). The CDR3 is 18 residues long. With 6 bases removed from V and 5 bases from J, the gap between germline ends came to 28 bases. Germline V gene data show CDR1 as SGHRS and CDR2 as YFSETQ. Written as DNA, the CDR3 is TGCGCCAGCACCGTCAGAGGGTCTGCATCCGAGGTTGTAGATACGCAGTATTTT. Translated, it gives CASTVRGSASEVVDTQYF.

The chain combines TRBV4-2 with TRBJ1-2; D is possibly TRBD1 (5 bases). Germline V gene data show CDR1 as LGHNA and CDR2 as YNFKEQ. The CDR3 has 15 residues. The V end was cut by 0 bases, the J end by 6 bases, with 14 bases between. CDR3 DNA: TGTGCCAGCAGCCAAGATCTGGGCAGGGACGATGGCTACACCTTC. Translation gives CASSQDLGRDDGYTF.

This rearrangement joins TRBV6-5 to TRBJ2-3; TRBD1 might be the D (6 bases). The V end lost 2 bases, the J end lost 3 bases, and 9 bases lay between the germline ends. The CDR3 length is 14 residues. Germline CDR1 reads MNHEY; CDR2 reads SVGAGI. The CDR3 region is CASSYGGRTDTQYF. For the CDR3, the DNA is TGTGCCAGCAGTTACGGGGGCAGAACAGATACGCAGTATTTT.

The chain carries TRBV9 and TRBJ1-2; D uncertain. In germline, CDR1 is SGDLS, CDR2 YYNGEE. The CDR3 has 14 amino acids. The V gene lost 0 bases and the J gene lost 6 bases, with 12 bases spanning the gap. CDR3 nucleotides: TGTGCCAGCAGCGTAGTAACAGACTCCGATGGCTACACCTTC. Encoded protein: CASSVVTDSDGYTF.

The table lists this clone with a count of one. The chain uses TRBV10-2 and TRBJ1-2; 7 bases align to TRBD1. CDR1 is WSHSY and CDR2 is SAAADI in the germline V gene. The trim removed 6 bases at V and 2 bases at J, leaving 9 bases unmatched. The CDR3 totals 15 residues. As DNA, the CDR3 is TGCGCCAGCAGCCTAACAGGGGAAGGGAACTATGGCTACACCTTC. It encodes CASSLTGEGNYGYTF.

The J gene is TRBJ1-2, the V gene TRBV19; D is possibly TRBD1 (6 bases). This CDR3 is 13 amino acids long. Germline lookup yields CDR1 LNHDA and CDR2 SQIVND (reference sequence). Trimming shortened V by 5 bases and J by 1 base, and 8 bases separated the two germline ends. The CDR3 DNA is TGTGCCAGTAGTCAGGACAGTAACTATGGCTACACCTTC. Protein product: CASSQDSNYGYTF.

Regarding this clone: The same CDR3 also results from other DNA sequences found in this sample. The V and J genes are TRBV12-3 or TRBV12-4 and TRBJ2-1, with 7 bases aligning to TRBD2. The length of the CDR3 is 12 residues. V dropped 3 bases and J dropped 7; count of bases not matched to a gene: 0. DNA of the CDR3: TGTGCCAGCAGTTTCGGGGGGAATGAGCAGTTCTTC. Translated: CASSFGGNEQFF.

The J gene is TRBJ1-1, the V gene TRBV28, with a possible D match to TRBD1 (5 bases). V was shortened by 2 bases and J by 8 bases, with 9 bases between the two germline ends. Germline V lookup: CDR1 MDHEN, CDR2 SYDVKM. The CDR3 runs 12 residues. The CDR3 DNA sequence: TGTGCCAGCAGTTTAGGGGCAGGGGAAGCTTTCTTT. Protein product: CASSLGAGEAFF. Drawing the rest from reference TRBV28 and TRBJ1-1, the complete variable domain is DVKVTQSSRYLVKRTGEKVFLECVQDMDHENMFWYRQDPGLGLRLIYFSYDVKMKEKGDIPEGYSVSREKKERFSLILESASTNQTSMYLCASSLGAGEAFFGQGTRLTVV.

The chain joins TRBV9 to TRBJ2-7, with D possibly matching TRBD2 (6 bases). Trimming stripped 6 bases from V and 2 bases from J, with 15 bases between. This CDR3 is built from 14 residues. Germline-derived CDR1 and CDR2 are SGDLS and YYNGEE. The CDR3 DNA reads as TGTGCCAGCACCCCCGGGGTAGCGGCCTACGAGCAGTACTTC. Protein product: CASTPGVAAYEQYF.

The chain combines TRBV5-1 with TRBJ2-3; 7 positions match TRBD1. Trimming took 4 bases from V and 5 from J; bases not matched to a gene: 7. The CDR3 spans 14 residues. Per germline, CDR1 SGHRS and CDR2 YFSETQ. CDR3 region: CASSLDRALDTQYF. The CDR3 DNA sequence: TGCGCCAGCAGCCTCGACAGGGCTCTAGATACGCAGTATTTT.

The rearrangement uses TRBV16 and TRBJ2-6, with D maybe TRBD1 (6 bases). Germline CDR1 and CDR2: KGHSY and FQNENV. This CDR3 has 15 residues. V lost 4 bases and J lost 3, with 10 bases in between. This chain's CDR3 is CASSRNRVGANVLTF. CDR3 DNA: TGTGCCAGCAGCCGGAACAGGGTTGGGGCCAACGTCCTGACTTTC.

The J gene is TRBJ1-1, the V gene TRBV11-2, with a weak D call TRBD1 (5 bases). This CDR3 is built from 19 residues. CDR1 and CDR2 from the germline V gene are SGHAT and FQNNGV. Trimming pared 1 base from V and 5 bases from J, leaving 26 bases between. CDR3 amino acids: CASSLALGGSNMGWTEAFF. The CDR3, as DNA: TGTGCCAGCAGCTTAGCGCTTGGGGGATCAAACATGGGGTGGACTGAAGCTTTCTTT.

V gene TRBV7-9 combines with J gene TRBJ2-5; D unclear. V lost 5 bases to trimming and J lost 3 bases, with 10 bases between them. Germline V gene data show CDR1 as SEHNR and CDR2 as FQNEAQ (reference sequence). CDR3 length: 13 amino acids. The CDR3 DNA reads TGTGCCAGCAGCCCCCCGCGTGAAGAGACCCAGTACTTC. Residues: CASSPPREETQYF.

The chain has TRBV6-4 and TRBJ1-1, with D unresolved. The CDR3 extends over 14 amino acids. V lost 0 bases, J lost 4 bases, and 9 bases lay in between. The germline CDR1 and CDR2 sequences are MRHNA and SNTAGT. The DNA for the CDR3 is TGTGCCAGCAGTGACTCCCACAGCAGCACTGAAGCTTTCTTT. Amino acids: CASSDSHSSTEAFF.

This chain connects TRBV30 to TRBJ1-5; tentative D call: TRBD1 (6 bases). This CDR3 has 13 amino acids. From germline, CDR1 is GTSNPN and CDR2 SVGIG (reference sequence). V was clipped by 0 bases and J by 7 bases, with 10 bases between them. For the CDR3, the DNA is TGTGCCTGGAGTGTACAGGGTGGGCAGCCCCAGCATTTT. The encoded protein is CAWSVQGGQPQHF.

The chain combines TRBV11-2 with TRBJ1-2; D is perhaps TRBD1 (6 bases). The CDR3 has 13 residues. Germline V gene sequence: CDR1 SGHAT, CDR2 FQNNGV. The V end was cut by 11 bases, the J end by 3 bases, with 16 bases between. The chain's CDR3 is CASHRVGDYGYTF. CDR3 nucleotides: TGTGCCTCACACAGGGTGGGGGACTATGGCTACACCTTC. The full variable domain, rest sourced from reference TRBV11-2 and TRBJ1-2, is EAGVAQSPRYKIIEKRQSVAFWCNPISGHATLYWYQQILGQGPKLLIQFQNNGVVDDSQLPKDRFSAERLKGVDSTLKIQPAKLEDSAVYLCASHRVGDYGYTFGSGTRLTVV.

This clone was picked up one time. V and J are TRBV6-5 and TRBJ1-2, with 8 bases matching TRBD1. The J segment lost 8 bases and the V segment lost 8 bases, leaving 7 bases of the junction unmatched. CDR1 and CDR2 (germline): MNHEY, SVGAGI. This CDR3 has 12 amino acids. The CDR3 bases are TGTGCCAGCTTCGACAGGGGAGAGGGCTACACCTTC. Amino acid sequence: CASFDRGEGYTF.

The chain joins TRBV9 to TRBJ1-1; no definite D call. Trimming took off 0 bases at V and 3 bases at J, with 9 bases between the two ends. Germline CDR1 reads SGDLS; CDR2 reads YYNGEE. The length of the CDR3 is 14 residues. The CDR3, as DNA: TGTGCCAGCAGCGTAGGACGGCGGGACACTGAAGCTTTCTTT. Translation gives CASSVGRRDTEAFF.